A selection of T cell receptor beta chains follows, all from one sample in a study of cytomegalovirus exposure and HLA in healthy donors. The protocol was immunoSEQ multiplex PCR, while the TCRdb copy is restricted to in-frame clones and leaves out a portion. Of approximately 100,000 clones listed, approximately 66% are singletons. Sequencing used PBMCs. These receptors all stem from a woman aged 50 to 65 in good health and CMV-seronegative. Each CDR3 is given with its conserved first and last residue. The order of the fields is D gene, clone size, J gene, V gene, CDR3 protein, CDR3 DNA. The D gene is left open where the match is weak. Clone sizes are given selectively: once, few, many, or a class where the clone is expanded.

>TRBD1|few|TRBJ2-2|TRBV27
CASRWTGETNTGELFF
TGTGCCAGCAGATGGACAGGGGAAACCAACACCGGGGAGCTGTTTTTT
>TRBD2|NA|TRBJ2-1|TRBV28
CASSTLAGSSYNEQFF
TGTGCCAGCAGTACGCTAGCGGGTAGCTCCTACAATGAGCAGTTCTTC
>TRBD2|NA|TRBJ2-1|TRBV10-3
CAISESTRVGRAYNEQFF
TGTGCCATCAGTGAGTCGACTCGGGTCGGGAGGGCGTACAATGAGCAGTTCTTC
>TRBD1|few|TRBJ2-6|TRBV7-2
CASSPKGGSFSGANVLTF
TGTGCCAGCAGCCCTAAAGGGGGCTCCTTCTCTGGGGCCAACGTCCTGACTTTC
>TRBD2|few|TRBJ2-7|TRBV14
CASSLLAGGRGYF
TGTGCCAGCAGCCTACTAGCGGGGGGGCGCGGGTACTTC
>NA|NA|TRBJ2-2|TRBV28
CASSLLTGELFF
TGTGCCAGCAGTTTATTAACCGGGGAGCTGTTTTTT
>NA|NA|TRBJ1-1|TRBV20-1
CSARQNTEAFF
TGCAGTGCAAGACAGAACACTGAAGCTTTCTTT
>TRBD2|NA|TRBJ2-5|TRBV6-1
CASSDGLAGELGETQYF
TGTGCCAGCAGTGACGGACTAGCGGGAGAGCTCGGGGAGACCCAGTACTTC
>NA|NA|TRBJ2-1|TRBV19
CASSKAGSYNEQFF
TGTGCCAGTAGTAAGGCGGGCTCCTACAATGAGCAGTTCTTC
>TRBD1|NA|TRBJ2-7|TRBV7-8
CASSATRDRVIGEQYF
TGTGCCAGCAGCGCCACCCGGGACAGGGTTATTGGTGAGCAGTACTTC
>TRBD1|NA|TRBJ1-5|TRBV19
CASWDSQGGPQHF
TGTGCCAGTTGGGACAGCCAAGGTGGGCCCCAGCATTTT
>NA|many|TRBJ2-1|TRBV13
CASSLRSYNEQFF
TGTGCCAGCAGCCTGAGGAGCTACAATGAGCAGTTCTTC
>NA|NA|TRBJ2-6|TRBV4-2
CASSQDRVAGANVLTF
TGTGCCAGCAGCCAAGATAGAGTAGCTGGGGCCAACGTCCTGACTTTC
>TRBD2|NA|TRBJ2-7|TRBV13
CASSLVGGSYEQYF
TGTGCCAGCAGCTTAGTGGGGGGGAGCTACGAGCAGTACTTC
>NA|NA|TRBJ2-7|TRBV28
CASSYSLTVPISYEQYF
TGTGCCAGCAGTTATTCCCTGACAGTGCCTATCTCCTACGAGCAGTACTTC
>NA|NA|TRBJ1-1|TRBV7-2
CASSLGSQTREAFF
TGTGCCAGCAGCTTGGGCTCACAGACGCGCGAAGCTTTCTTT
>NA|NA|TRBJ1-2|TRBV6-6
CASSLDRDGYTF
TGTGCCAGCAGCCTGGACAGAGATGGCTACACCTTC
>NA|NA|TRBJ1-1|TRBV10-3
CARLSGGIMNTEAFF
TGTGCCAGGTTAAGTGGGGGCATAATGAACACTGAAGCTTTCTTT
>NA|few|TRBJ2-3|TRBV10-3
CAISEGLGRVGSDTQYF
TGTGCCATCAGTGAGGGGTTGGGCAGGGTAGGTTCAGATACGCAGTATTTT
>TRBD1|NA|TRBJ2-3|TRBV11-3
CASSHHQGAGTDTQYF
TGTGCCAGCAGCCATCATCAGGGGGCGGGCACAGATACGCAGTATTTT
>TRBD2|NA|TRBJ2-7|TRBV7-9
CASSSWTSGSQYEQYF
TGTGCCAGCAGCTCTTGGACTAGCGGGAGCCAATACGAGCAGTACTTC
>TRBD1|NA|TRBJ2-3|TRBV9
CARRGLGDADTQYF
TGTGCCAGAAGGGGGCTTGGGGACGCAGATACGCAGTATTTT
>NA|NA|TRBJ2-3|TRBV6-1
CASPRDNTDTQYF
TGTGCCAGCCCCCGGGACAACACAGATACGCAGTATTTT
>TRBD2|NA|TRBJ2-1|TRBV29-1
CSLSASGTYEQFF
TGCAGCCTTTCCGCCAGCGGGACCTATGAGCAGTTCTTC
>TRBD1|NA|TRBJ2-7|TRBV19
CASSPAGDRVREQYF
TGTGCCAGTAGTCCCGCCGGGGACAGGGTCCGCGAGCAGTACTTC
>NA|NA|TRBJ2-6|TRBV27
CASSLSIRHASSGANVLTF
TGTGCCAGCAGTTTATCGATAAGACATGCCAGTTCTGGGGCCAACGTCCTGACTTTC
>TRBD1|NA|TRBJ2-4|TRBV19
CASSIDRGQVKNIQYF
TGTGCCAGTAGTATAGATCGCGGACAGGTTAAAAACATTCAGTACTTC
>TRBD1|NA|TRBJ2-7|TRBV2
CASSELRDRGLYEQYF
TGTGCCAGCAGTGAACTCCGGGACAGGGGGTTGTACGAGCAGTACTTC
>TRBD2|NA|TRBJ2-5|TRBV6-1
CASSLSSGGQETQYF
TGTGCCAGCAGTCTTTCTAGCGGGGGCCAAGAGACCCAGTACTTC
>TRBD1|few|TRBJ2-7|TRBV19
CASSPRDRDYEQYF
TGTGCCAGTAGTCCCCGGGACAGGGACTACGAGCAGTACTTC